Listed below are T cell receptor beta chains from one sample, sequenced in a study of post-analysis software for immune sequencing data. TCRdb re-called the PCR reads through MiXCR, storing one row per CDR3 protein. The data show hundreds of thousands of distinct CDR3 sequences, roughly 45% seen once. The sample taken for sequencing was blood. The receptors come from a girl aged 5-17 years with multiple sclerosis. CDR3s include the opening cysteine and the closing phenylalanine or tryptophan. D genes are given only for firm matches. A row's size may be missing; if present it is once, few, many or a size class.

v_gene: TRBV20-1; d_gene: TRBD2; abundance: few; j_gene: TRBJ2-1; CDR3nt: TGCAGTGCTAGAGATAGGACTAGCGGGAGCAATGAGCAGTTCTTC; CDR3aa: CSARDRTSGSNEQFF
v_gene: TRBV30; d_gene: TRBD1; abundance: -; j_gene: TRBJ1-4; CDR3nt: TGTGCCTGGAGTGTACAGGGGGAAAAACTGTTTTTT; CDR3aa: CAWSVQGEKLFF
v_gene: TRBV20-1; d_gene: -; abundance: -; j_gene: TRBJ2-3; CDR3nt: TGCAGTGCTTCCCCGGGTTCAGATACGCAGTATTTT; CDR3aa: CSASPGSDTQYF
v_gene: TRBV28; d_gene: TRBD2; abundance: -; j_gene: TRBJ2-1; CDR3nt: TGTGCGACCAAACAACGACTAGCAGGTGACAATGAGCAGTTCTTC; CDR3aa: CATKQRLAGDNEQFF
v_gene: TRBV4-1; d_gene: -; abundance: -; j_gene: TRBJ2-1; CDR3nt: TGCGCCAGTGGACCGACCGCCGGGGAGCAGTTCTTC; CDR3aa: CASGPTAGEQFF
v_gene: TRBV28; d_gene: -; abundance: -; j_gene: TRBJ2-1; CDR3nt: TGTGCCAGCAGTTTCCTCAGGCGGAATGAGCAGTTCTTC; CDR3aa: CASSFLRRNEQFF
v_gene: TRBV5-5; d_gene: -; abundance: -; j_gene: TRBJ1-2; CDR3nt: TGTGCCAGCAGCTTGGAATGGAGTGCCCCTAACTATGGCTACACCTTC; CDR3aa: CASSLEWSAPNYGYTF
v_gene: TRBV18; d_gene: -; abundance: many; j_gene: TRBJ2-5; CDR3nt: TGTGCCAGCAGTCCCGGGAGCCAAGAGACCCAGTACTTC; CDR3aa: CASSPGSQETQYF
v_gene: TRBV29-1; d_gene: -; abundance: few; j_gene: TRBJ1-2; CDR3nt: TGCAGCGTTGGGGAAACCTATGGCTACACCTTC; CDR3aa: CSVGETYGYTF
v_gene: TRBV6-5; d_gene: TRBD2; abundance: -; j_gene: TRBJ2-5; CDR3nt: TGTGCCAGCAGACAAGGACTAGGGCAAGAGACCCAGTACTTC; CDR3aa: CASRQGLGQETQYF
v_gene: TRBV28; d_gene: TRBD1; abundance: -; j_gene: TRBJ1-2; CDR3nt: TGTGCCAGCAGTTTATCACCGGGACAGGGGGAAATCTATGGCTACACCTTC; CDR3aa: CASSLSPGQGEIYGYTF
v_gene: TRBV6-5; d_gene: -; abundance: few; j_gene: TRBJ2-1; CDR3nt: TGTGCCAGCAGTTCCCGACCAGGGGTAAGGTACAATGAGCAGTTCTTC; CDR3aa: CASSSRPGVRYNEQFF
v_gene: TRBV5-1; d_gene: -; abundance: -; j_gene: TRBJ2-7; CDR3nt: TGCGCCAGCTCTGCCTGTAAAGCCGGAGCCTACGAGCAGTACTTC; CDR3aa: CASSACKAGAYEQYF
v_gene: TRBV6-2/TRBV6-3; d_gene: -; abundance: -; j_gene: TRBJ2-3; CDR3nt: TGTGCCAGCAGTACCAGGACAGCCAGGAGATGGGATACGCAGGATTTT; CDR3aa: CASSTRTARRWDTQDF
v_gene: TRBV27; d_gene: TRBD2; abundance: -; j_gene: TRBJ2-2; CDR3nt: TGTGCCAGCAGGGGGACTAGCGGGAACACCGGGGAGCTGTTTTTT; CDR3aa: CASRGTSGNTGELFF
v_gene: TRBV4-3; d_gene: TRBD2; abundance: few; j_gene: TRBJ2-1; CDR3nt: TGCGCCAGCAGCCAAGGACTAGCGGGCGAAATCAATGAGCAGTTCTTC; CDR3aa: CASSQGLAGEINEQFF
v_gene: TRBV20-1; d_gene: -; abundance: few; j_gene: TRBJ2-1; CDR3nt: TGCAGTGCTTCGGAGGACAACTACAATGAGCAGTTCTTC; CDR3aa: CSASEDNYNEQFF
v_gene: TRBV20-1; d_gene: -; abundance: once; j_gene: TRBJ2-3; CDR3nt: TGCAGTGCCCCTATAACTGGGAGCACAGATACGCAGTATTTT; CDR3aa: CSAPITGSTDTQYF
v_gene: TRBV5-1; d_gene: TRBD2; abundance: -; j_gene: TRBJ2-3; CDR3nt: TGCGCCAGCAGCTTGGCCACGACTAGCGGGGCCTCAGATACGCAGTATTTT; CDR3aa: CASSLATTSGASDTQYF
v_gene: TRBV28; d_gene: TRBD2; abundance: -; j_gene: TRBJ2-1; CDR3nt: TGTGCCAGCAGTTTGTACGCGGGAGCCACACACAATGAGCAGTTCTTC; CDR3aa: CASSLYAGATHNEQFF
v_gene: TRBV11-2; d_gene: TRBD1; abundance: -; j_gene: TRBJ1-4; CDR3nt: TGTGCCAGCAGCTTACGGGGACAGCTTAATGAAAAACTGTTTTTT; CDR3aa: CASSLRGQLNEKLFF
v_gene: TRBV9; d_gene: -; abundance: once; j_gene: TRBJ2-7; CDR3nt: TGTGCCAGCAGCGTATTTCGGTCCCCTCGCTACGAGCAGTACTTC; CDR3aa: CASSVFRSPRYEQYF
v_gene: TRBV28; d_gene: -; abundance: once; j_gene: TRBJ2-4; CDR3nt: TGTGCCAGCAGTTTATCGGTCAGCAAAAACATTCAGTACTTC; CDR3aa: CASSLSVSKNIQYF
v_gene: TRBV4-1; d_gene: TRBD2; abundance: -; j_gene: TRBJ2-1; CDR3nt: TGCGCCAGCAGCCGCCCCGGGAGGGAGGGGTACAATGAGCAGTTCTTC; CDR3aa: CASSRPGREGYNEQFF
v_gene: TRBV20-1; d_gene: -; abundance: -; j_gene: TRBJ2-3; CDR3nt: TGCAGTGCTAGAGATTCTTTTGGGATATCGTTAGATACGCAGTATTTT; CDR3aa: CSARDSFGISLDTQYF
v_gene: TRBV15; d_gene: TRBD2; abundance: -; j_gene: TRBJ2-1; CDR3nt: TGTGCCACCAGCAGAGATTTGAAGGCGGGAGAGATCTCCAAATTATACAATGAGCAGTTCTTC; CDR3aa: CATSRDLKAGEISKLYNEQFF
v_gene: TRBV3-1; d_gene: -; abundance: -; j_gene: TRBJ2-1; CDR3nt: TGTGCCAGCAGCCAGATCGCAGATGAGCAGTTCTTC; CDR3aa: CASSQIADEQFF
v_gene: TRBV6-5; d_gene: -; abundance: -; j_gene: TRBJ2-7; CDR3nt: TGTGCCAGCAGTTTAGACGGGACACGGACCTCCTACGAGCAGTACTTC; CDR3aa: CASSLDGTRTSYEQYF
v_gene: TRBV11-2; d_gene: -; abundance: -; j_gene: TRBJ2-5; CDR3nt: TGTGCCAGCAGCCCCATACGGCGAGAGACCCAGTACTTC; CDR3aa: CASSPIRRETQYF
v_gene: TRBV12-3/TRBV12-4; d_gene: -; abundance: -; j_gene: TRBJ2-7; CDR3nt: TGTGCCAGCAGACCCGACCAGGGTCCCTACGAGCAGTACTTC; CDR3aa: CASRPDQGPYEQYF
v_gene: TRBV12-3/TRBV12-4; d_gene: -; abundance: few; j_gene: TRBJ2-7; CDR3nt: TGTGCCAGCAGCCAAGGGACTGTATCCTACGAGCAGTACTTC; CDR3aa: CASSQGTVSYEQYF
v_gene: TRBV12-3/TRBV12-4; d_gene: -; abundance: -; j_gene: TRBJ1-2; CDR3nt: TGTGCCAGCAAACATGGCTACACCTTC; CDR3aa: CASKHGYTF
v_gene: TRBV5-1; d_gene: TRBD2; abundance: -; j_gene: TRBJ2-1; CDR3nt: TGCGCCGGCCGAGGTGTCCTATCGACTAGCGGGATCTTTACCAATGAGCAGTTCTTC; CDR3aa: CAGRGVLSTSGIFTNEQFF
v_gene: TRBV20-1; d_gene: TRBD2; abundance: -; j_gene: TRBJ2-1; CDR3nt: TGCAATGCTAGAGATTATTTGGAGGCTAGCGGAAGCTCCTACAATGAGCAGTTCTTC; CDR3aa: CNARDYLEASGSSYNEQFF
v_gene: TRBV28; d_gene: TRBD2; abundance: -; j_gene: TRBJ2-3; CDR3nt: TGTGCCAGCAGTCGCTCTAGCGGGGCCCGGGGTCATACGCAGTATTTT; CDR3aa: CASSRSSGARGHTQYF
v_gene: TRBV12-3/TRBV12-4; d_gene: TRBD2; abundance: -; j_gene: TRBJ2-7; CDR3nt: TGTGCCAGCAAACAGGGGACTAGCGGGCTATACGAGCAGTACTTC; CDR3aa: CASKQGTSGLYEQYF
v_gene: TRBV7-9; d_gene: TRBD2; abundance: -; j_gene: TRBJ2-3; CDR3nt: TGTGCCAGCGGGGCTAGCGGGACAGATACGCAGTATTTT; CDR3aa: CASGASGTDTQYF
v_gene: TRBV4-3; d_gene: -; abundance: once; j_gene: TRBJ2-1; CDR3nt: TGCGCCAGCAGCCAAGATCTGGGAAGGGGGTTAAAGTACAATGAGCAGTTCTTC; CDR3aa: CASSQDLGRGLKYNEQFF
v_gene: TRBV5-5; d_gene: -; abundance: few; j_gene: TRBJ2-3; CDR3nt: TGTGCCAGCAGCTTTGCAACCCCGACAGATACGCAGTATTTT; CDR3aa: CASSFATPTDTQYF
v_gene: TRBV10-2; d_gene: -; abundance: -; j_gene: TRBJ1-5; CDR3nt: TGCGCCAGCAGTGAGTCCGTGATCCCCCAGCCCCAGCATTTT; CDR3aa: CASSESVIPQPQHF
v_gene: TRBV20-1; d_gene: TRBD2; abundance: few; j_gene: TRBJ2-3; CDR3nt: TGCAGTCCGGGGGGGAGTGCAACTGTGACAGATACGCAGTATTTT; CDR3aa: CSPGGSATVTDTQYF
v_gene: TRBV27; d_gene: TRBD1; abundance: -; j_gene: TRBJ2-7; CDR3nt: TGTGCCAGCAGTTTATTTAGGGACAGCTACGAGCAGTACTTC; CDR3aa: CASSLFRDSYEQYF
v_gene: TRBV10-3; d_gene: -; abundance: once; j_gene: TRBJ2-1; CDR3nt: TGTGCCATCAGTGATGGGCCCAATGAGCAGTTCTTC; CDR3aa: CAISDGPNEQFF
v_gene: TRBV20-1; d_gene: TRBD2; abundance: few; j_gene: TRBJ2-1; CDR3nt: TGCAGTGCTAGAGGGTATTTTTCGCGGGAGGGCCCGGGTAACAATGAGCAGTTCTTC; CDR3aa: CSARGYFSREGPGNNEQFF
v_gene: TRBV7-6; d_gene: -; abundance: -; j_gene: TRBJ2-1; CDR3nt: TGTGCCAGCAGCCTGACCAATAGAAACAATGAGCAGTTCTTC; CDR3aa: CASSLTNRNNEQFF
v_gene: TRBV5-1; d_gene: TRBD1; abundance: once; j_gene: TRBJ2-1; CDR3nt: TGCGCCAGCAGGCAAACGACAGGGGGCTCCTACAATGAGCAGTTCTTC; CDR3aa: CASRQTTGGSYNEQFF
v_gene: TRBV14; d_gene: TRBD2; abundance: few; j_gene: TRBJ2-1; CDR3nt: TGTGCCAGCTCCGTGGGGAGGGCTTCTATGTTCTTC; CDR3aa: CASSVGRASMFF
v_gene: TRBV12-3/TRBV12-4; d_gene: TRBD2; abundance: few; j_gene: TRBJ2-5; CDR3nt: TGTGCCAGCAGTTCTACGACTAGCGGGAGGGCCCCTTTAGAGACCCAGTACTTC; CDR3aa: CASSSTTSGRAPLETQYF
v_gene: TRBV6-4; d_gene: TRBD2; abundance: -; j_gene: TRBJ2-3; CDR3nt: TGTGCCAGCAGTGACTCGAAAGCGGGAGGGGGCACAGATACGCAGTATTTT; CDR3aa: CASSDSKAGGGTDTQYF
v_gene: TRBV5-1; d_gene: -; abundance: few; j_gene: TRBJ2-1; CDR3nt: TGCGCCAGCAGCGCCCAGAATGAGCAGTTCTTC; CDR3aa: CASSAQNEQFF
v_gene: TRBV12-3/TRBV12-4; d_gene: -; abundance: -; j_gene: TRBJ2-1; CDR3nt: TGTGTCAGCAATCGGGCGGGACAAGTCTACAATGAGCAGTTCTTC; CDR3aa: CVSNRAGQVYNEQFF
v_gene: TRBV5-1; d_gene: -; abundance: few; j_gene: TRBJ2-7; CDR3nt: TGCGCCAGCAGGGTCGGATTCATATTAACAACCTACGAGCAGTACTTC; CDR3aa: CASRVGFILTTYEQYF
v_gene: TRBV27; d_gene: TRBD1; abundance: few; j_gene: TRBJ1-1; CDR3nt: TGTGCCAGCAGGCGACAGGGGATGAACACTGAAGCTTTCTTT; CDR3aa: CASRRQGMNTEAFF